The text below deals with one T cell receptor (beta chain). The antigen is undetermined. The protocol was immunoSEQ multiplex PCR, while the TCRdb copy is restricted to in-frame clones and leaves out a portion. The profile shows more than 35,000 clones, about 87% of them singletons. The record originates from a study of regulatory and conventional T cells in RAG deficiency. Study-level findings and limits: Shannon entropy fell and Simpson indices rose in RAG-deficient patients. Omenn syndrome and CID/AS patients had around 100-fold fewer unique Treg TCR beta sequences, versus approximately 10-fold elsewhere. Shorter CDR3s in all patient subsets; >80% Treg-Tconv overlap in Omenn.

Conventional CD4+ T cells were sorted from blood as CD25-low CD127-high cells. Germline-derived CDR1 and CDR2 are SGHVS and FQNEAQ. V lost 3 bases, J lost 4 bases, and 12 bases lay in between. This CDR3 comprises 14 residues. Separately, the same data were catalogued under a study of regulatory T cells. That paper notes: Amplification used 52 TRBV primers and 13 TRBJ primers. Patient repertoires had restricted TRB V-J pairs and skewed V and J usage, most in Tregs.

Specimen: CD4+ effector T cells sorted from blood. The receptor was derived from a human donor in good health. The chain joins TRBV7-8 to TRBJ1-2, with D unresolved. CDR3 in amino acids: CASSFLDRSYGYTF. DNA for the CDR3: TGTGCCAGCAGCTTTTTGGACCGAAGCTATGGCTACACCTTC.